This T cell receptor (beta chain) comes out of a study of T cell repertoires in cytomegalovirus infection. TCRdb recomputed calls from the reads with MiXCR, one row per CDR3 protein. The table includes roughly 640,000 distinct CDR3 sequences, 24% detected once. This clonotype was seen many times. The germline gives CDR1 MNHEY, CDR2 SVGAGI. The CDR3 contains 14 residues. With 3 bases removed from V and 2 bases from J, the gap between germline ends came to 8 bases. Sequenced: CD8+ T cells from PBMCs. The receptor comes from a human donor in good health (CMV status not recorded). Some clones in this sample may be carry-over from other donors' samples. The genes are TRBV6-5 and TRBJ2-1; D gene unclear. The CDR3 here is CASSYGVTYNEQFF. DNA for the CDR3: TGTGCCAGCAGTTATGGGGTAACCTACAATGAGCAGTTCTTC.